This TCR beta chain was recovered during a study of T cell responses to AZD1222 COVID-19 vaccine. Assay used: immunoSEQ multiplex PCR; TCRdb lists only in-frame clones, some missing. The sample lists 150,000 or so clones; around 93% were seen once. CDR1 and CDR2 from the germline V gene are SGHTA and FQGTGA. The germline V and J ends were trimmed by 1 base and 1 base, with 10 bases remaining between them. The CDR3 has 15 residues. The gene calls are TRBV7-3 and TRBJ1-1; tentative D call: TRBD1 (5 bases). The clonotype originates from an adult who received the AZD1222 COVID-19 vaccine. Sequenced here: peripheral blood, sampled 28 days after the second AZD1222 dose. The CDR3 protein is CASSLNPGWNTEAFF. For the CDR3, the DNA is TGTGCCAGCAGCTTAAATCCAGGGTGGAACACTGAAGCTTTCTTT.